This T cell receptor (beta chain) was sequenced for a study of PD-1 blockade in classical Hodgkin lymphoma. Whole-study results and caveats: Only CD4+ TCR diversity, not CD8+, had risen significantly by C4D1.

Produced via immunoSEQ multiplex PCR; TCRdb's table is partial and in-frame only. The sample has roughly 62,000 clones, 88% seen once; the top ten hold about 12%. All the patients suffered relapse after autologous stem cell transplantation, and brentuximab vedotin exposure differed. Progressive disease, partial response or complete response was each patient's best response. Concerning this clone: Its antigen remains unknown.

V dropped 3 bases and J dropped 4; count of bases not matched to a gene: 6. The CDR3 loop spans 15 amino acids. Specimen: peripheral blood mononuclear cells (PBMCs), collected at baseline. The clonotype originates from a human donor with classical Hodgkin lymphoma. This chain joins TRBV23-1 and TRBJ1-2, with 9 positions matching TRBD1. TRBV23-1 is placed among ORFs of uncertain function. The chain's CDR3 is CASSHGDRVIYGYTF. The CDR3 DNA follows: TGCGCCAGCAGTCACGGGGACAGGGTTATCTATGGCTACACCTTC.